This TCR beta chain stems from a study of blood T cell repertoires in COVID-19. The CDR3 has 14 amino acids. V was pared by 0 bases and J by 1 base, with 9 bases between. Germline V gene lookup returns CDR1 GTSNPN and CDR2 SVGIG (reference sequence). In the authors' methods: Scientists estimated how many nucleated cells there were by amplifying reference gene primers. The table came from immunoSEQ multiplex PCR; TCRdb's copy has only in-frame clones and leaves some out. Clonal size and the V and J genes are those of that table, whereas D and trimming came from the DNA. The sample yields 55,000 to 65,000 clones, roughly 84% seen once. The Seattle patients, enrolled during active infection, were followed longitudinally.

This clonotype was sampled from a man aged 30 to 45 with COVID-19, enrolled during active disease. Sequencing input: peripheral blood. This chain connects TRBV30 to TRBJ1-1; D is unresolved. CDR3 loop: CAWSVVRGNTEAFF. In DNA, the CDR3 is TGTGCCTGGAGTGTGGTTCGGGGGAACACTGAAGCTTTCTTT.